This T cell receptor (beta chain) stems from a study of beta chain features in type 1 diabetes. On the study more broadly: Examined across all samples were some 110 million sorted cells.

Expressed TCRB transcripts got sequenced, as all isolated RNA was reverse transcribed. Generated by immunoSEQ multiplex PCR, the TCRdb table keeps only in-frame clones and is missing some. Of under 300,000 clones listed, 7.5% to 9.5% are singletons. The table lists this clone with a few counts. Its antigen is unidentified. Study-wide results and limits: Moderately but significantly shorter TCRB CDR3s were found in Type 1 diabetes patients in all four CD4+ subsets. PCR may have favored shorter templates equally in patients and controls.

Specimen: central memory CD4+ T cells from blood. The sequence derives from a woman aged 18 to 35 in good health.

CDR3 sequence (DNA): TGTGCCAGCAGCTCCAACCGAGTATCCCACGAGCAGTACTTC. This codes for CASSSNRVSHEQYF. The chain combines TRBV7-2 with TRBJ2-7; no definite D call. The germline CDR1 and CDR2 sequences are SGHTA and FQGNSA. The CDR3 has 14 residues. V lost 4 bases to trimming and J lost 5 bases, with 15 bases between them.